Presented here are 26 T cell receptor beta chains from one specimen sequenced in a study of T-cell memory formation after mild COVID-19. MiXCR was run by TCRdb on the 5' RACE reads, yielding one entry per CDR3 protein. Of about 470,000 distinct CDR3 sequences in the sample, around 27% are singletons; the top ten hold roughly an eighth. Sequenced sample: PBMCs or a T cell subset sorted from them (not recorded which). These receptor sequences come from an adult woman who had mild COVID-19 (a few samples of this study predate the infection). Cell type and time point are not known.

This clonotype was detected a few times. V usage is TRBV30 and J usage is TRBJ2-1, with D perhaps TRBD2 (6 bases). Germline V CDR1 and CDR2: GTSNPN, SVGIG (reference sequence). The CDR3 spans 12 residues. V was trimmed by 3 bases and J by 8 bases, leaving 11 bases between them. CDR3: CAWSGSVYEQFF. DNA of the CDR3: TGTGCCTGGAGCGGGAGTGTTTATGAGCAGTTCTTC.

The gene calls are TRBV5-1 and TRBJ1-2; maybe TRBD1 (5 bases). V was shortened by 4 bases and J by 1 base, with 20 bases between the two germline ends. Germline V gene sequence: CDR1 SGHRS, CDR2 YFSETQ. The CDR3 runs 17 residues. CDR3 coding DNA: TGCGCCAGCAGCCGGAGGGACGCCAGTCTACGTAACTATGGCTACACCTTC. As protein: CASSRRDASLRNYGYTF.

This clonotype was counted many times. CDR3 residues: CASSPRGGRETQYF. The CDR3 nucleotides read TGTGCCAGCAGCCCTCGCGGGGGACGAGAGACCCAGTACTTC. The V and J genes are TRBV7-8 and TRBJ2-5, with 7 bases lining up with TRBD2. The CDR3 extends over 14 amino acids. V shed 5 bases and J 4 bases; nucleotides not matched to a gene: 7. Looked up from germline, CDR1 is SGHVS and CDR2 is FQNEAQ.

The chain uses TRBV2 and TRBJ1-5, with 9 positions matching TRBD1. The ends lost 10 bases at V and 6 bases at J; junction bases unmatched: 4. The CDR3 loop spans 12 amino acids. Germline V CDR1 and CDR2: SNHLY, FYNNEI. The CDR3 DNA sequence: TGTGCCACAACAGGGGGCTCTCAGCCCCAGCATTTT. Translating it yields CATTGGSQPQHF.

In its sample, this clonotype was seen many times. At one boundary the junction diverges from the germline segment, which might be a read error. The chain is built from TRBV15 and TRBJ2-1; no reliable D call. The CDR3 is made up of 13 amino acids. The germline CDR1 and CDR2 sequences are LNHNV and YYDKDF (reference sequence). The CDR3 loop is CATSRASDNEQFF. CDR3 nucleotides: TGTGCCACCAGCAGAGCCTCCGACAATGAGCAGTTCTTC.

This clonotype appeared a few times. The genes are TRBV27 and TRBJ2-1; possible D gene TRBD2, 5 bases. This CDR3 contains 16 residues. Trimming shortened V by 7 bases and J by 0 bases, and 16 bases separated the two germline ends. Germline-derived CDR1 and CDR2 are MNHEY and SMNVEV (reference sequence). CDR3 sequence reads: CASIPLGESSYNEQFF. The CDR3 DNA is TGTGCCAGCATTCCCCTCGGGGAGAGCTCCTACAATGAGCAGTTCTTC.

The chain combines TRBV29-1 with TRBJ1-2; D is undetermined. The CDR3 extends over 10 amino acids. The V end lost 5 bases, the J end lost 8 bases, and 9 bases lay between the germline ends. CDR1 and CDR2 from the germline V gene are SQVTM and ANQGSEA. The CDR3, as DNA: TGCAGCGTTCGTTCGGTGGGCTACACCTTC. This sequence encodes CSVRSVGYTF.

The rearrangement joins TRBV12-3 or TRBV12-4 to TRBJ1-6, with D perhaps TRBD1 (6 bases). The CDR3 contains 15 residues. V was trimmed by 6 bases and J by 10 bases, leaving 19 bases between them. CDR3 residues: CASRPQGTLGSPLHF. The DNA for the CDR3 is TGTGCCAGCAGACCCCAGGGGACCCTAGGCTCACCCCTCCACTTT.

The chain uses TRBV21-1 and TRBJ2-7; no check of the table's D call, TRBD1, against the DNA was made. TRBV21-1 is a recognized pseudogene. The CDR3 consists of 15 residues. CDR3 in amino acids: CASSSSGTLSYEQYF. The DNA of the CDR3 is TGTGCCAGCAGCAGCTCCGGGACCCTCTCCTACGAGCAGTACTTC.

The rearrangement joins TRBV24-1 to TRBJ2-1, with D maybe TRBD1 (6 bases). V lost 5 bases and J 0 bases, leaving 13 bases between the germline ends. CDR3 size: 16 residues. Germline V gives CDR1 KGHDR, CDR2 SFDVKD. CDR3 region: CATSGGDTSSYNEQFF. The CDR3 DNA is TGTGCCACCAGTGGAGGGGACACGAGCTCCTACAATGAGCAGTTCTTC.

V is TRBV4-2 and J is TRBJ2-6, with 9 nucleotides matching TRBD1. V dropped 2 bases and J dropped 1; count of bases not matched to a gene: 6. CDR3 length: 18 residues. Germline V lookup: CDR1 LGHNA, CDR2 YNFKEQ. Written as DNA, the CDR3 is TGTGCCAGCAGCCAACATCCCGGGACAGGGTCTGGGGCCAACGTCCTGACTTTC. Translation: CASSQHPGTGSGANVLTF.

This clonotype appeared a single time. This chain joins TRBV27 and TRBJ2-1; 8 nucleotides line up with TRBD1. The length of the CDR3 is 14 residues. The germline V gene has CDR1 MNHEY and CDR2 SMNVEV (reference sequence). With 6 bases clipped from V and 7 bases from J, the junction kept 8 bases outside the gene matches. The DNA for the CDR3 is TGTGCCAGCAGGACCGGACAGGGTTGGAATGAGCAGTTCTTC. Its translation: CASRTGQGWNEQFF.

This clonotype appeared a few times. V usage is TRBV29-1 and J usage is TRBJ2-1, with TRBD1 matching over 9 bases. This CDR3 contains 13 residues. The germline CDR1 and CDR2 sequences are SQVTM and ANQGSEA. J lost 0 bases, V lost 6 bases, and 0 bases had no gene match. CDR3 DNA sequence: TGCAGCGTGACAGGGGGCTCCTACAATGAGCAGTTCTTC. Translation: CSVTGGSYNEQFF.

This clonotype has more than one count but fewer than ten. The V gene is TRBV7-9, the J gene TRBJ1-1, with a possible D match to TRBD1 (5 bases). Germline lookup yields CDR1 SEHNR and CDR2 FQNEAQ (reference sequence). Trimming shortened V by 6 bases and J by 4 bases, and 15 bases separated the two germline ends. This CDR3 is built from 14 residues. The CDR3 nucleotides are TGTGCCAGCAGGTCCTCCGGGGCGGGCACTGAAGCTTTCTTT. It is translated as CASRSSGAGTEAFF.

The rearrangement links TRBV12-3 or TRBV12-4 to TRBJ1-4, with D possibly TRBD1 on 5 matching bases. This CDR3 is built from 15 residues. V shed 5 bases and J shed 7 bases, with 17 bases lying between them. Here the CDR3 DNA reads TGTGCCAGCAGTGTCAAACAGGACCTTCGTGAAAAACTGTTTTTT. Protein sequence: CASSVKQDLREKLFF.

This clonotype was seen more than once but under ten times. The gene calls are TRBV7-3 and TRBJ2-1; D is tentatively TRBD1 or TRBD2 (6 bases each). This CDR3 spans 17 amino acids. V lost 5 bases to trimming and J lost 2 bases, with 19 bases between them. Germline lookup yields CDR1 SGHTA and CDR2 FQGTGA. The CDR3 nucleotides read TGTGCCAGCAGCACAGGTCCCGCGGGACAACCCTACAATGAGCAGTTCTTC. This gives the protein CASSTGPAGQPYNEQFF.

CDR3 in amino acids: CASSSIGQGAATEAFF. CDR3 in DNA: TGTGCCAGCAGTTCAATAGGACAGGGGGCGGCCACTGAAGCTTTCTTT. The chain has TRBV6-6 and TRBJ1-1, with TRBD1 matching 11 bases. There are 16 residues in the CDR3. The germline gives CDR1 MNHNY, CDR2 SVGAGI (reference sequence). V shed 4 bases, J shed 4 bases, and the junction held 8 bases outside the gene matches.

The genes are TRBV7-8 and TRBJ2-3, with TRBD1 identical over 7 bases. Germline V lookup: CDR1 SGHVS, CDR2 FQNEAQ. J was trimmed by 4 bases and V by 2 bases; bases with no gene match: 6. CDR3 size: 15 residues. The CDR3 is CASSLQGGASDTQYF. DNA of the CDR3: TGTGCCAGCAGCTTACAAGGGGGCGCGTCAGATACGCAGTATTTT.

This clonotype was counted at least ten times. A read error may account for a junction end that differs from germline. J is TRBJ2-3 and V is TRBV12-3 or TRBV12-4; D unresolved. The CDR3 consists of 15 residues. CDR3 region: CASSLGLADTDTQYF. The CDR3 nucleotides read TGCGCCAGCAGCCTCGGTCTGGCGGACACAGATACGCAGTATTTT.

This rearrangement joins TRBV7-6 to TRBJ1-1; 7 bases line up with TRBD1. This CDR3 is 13 amino acids long. Germline-derived CDR1 and CDR2 are SGHVS and FNYEAQ. J gave up 4 bases and V 5 bases, and 4 bases lay outside the gene matches. In nucleotides, the CDR3 is TGTGCCAGCAGCCATCAGGGGGGCACTGAAGCTTTCTTT. As protein: CASSHQGGTEAFF. Full variable domain (rest looked up from reference TRBV7-6 and TRBJ1-1): GAGVSQSPRYKVTKRGQDVALRCDPISGHVSLYWYRQALGQGPEFLTYFNYEAQQDKSGLPNDRFSAERPEGSISTLTIQRTEQRDSAMYRCASSHQGGTEAFFGQGTRLTVV.

This clonotype occurred once. The chain is built from TRBV24-1 and TRBJ2-1, with a weak D call TRBD2 (5 bases). This CDR3 is built from 16 residues. With 6 bases removed from V and 4 bases from J, the gap between germline ends came to 18 bases. Germline V gene data show CDR1 as KGHDR and CDR2 as SFDVKD. In nucleotides, the CDR3 is TGTGCCACCAGTACACCGGGGAGCGTATCGTACAATGAGCAGTTCTTC. Translated: CATSTPGSVSYNEQFF.

In this sample, this clonotype turned up a few times. This chain joins TRBV29-1 and TRBJ2-2; tentative D call: TRBD2 (6 bases). This CDR3 spans 14 amino acids. The V end was cut by 7 bases, the J end by 0 bases, with 12 bases between. Germline V gene data show CDR1 as SQVTM and CDR2 as ANQGSEA. CDR3 in amino acids: CSAWGGTNTGELFF. The CDR3 DNA reads as TGCAGCGCCTGGGGCGGGACGAACACCGGGGAGCTGTTTTTT.

This clonotype came up a few times. The rearrangement uses TRBV2 and TRBJ2-2; D perhaps matches TRBD2 (5 bases). Looked up from germline, CDR1 is SNHLY and CDR2 is FYNNEI. Trimming left V 6 bases short and J 7 bases short, with 15 bases between. This CDR3 is 14 amino acids long. CDR3: CASSSGLLRGELFF. CDR3 in DNA: TGTGCCAGCAGCTCCGGACTGTTACGCGGGGAGCTGTTTTTT.

This clonotype was picked up a small number of times. The gene calls are TRBV20-1 and TRBJ1-3; D not resolved. There are 14 residues in the CDR3. CDR1 and CDR2 from the germline V gene are DFQATT and SNEGSKA (reference sequence). The ends were cut back, 3 bases at V and 0 bases at J, with 9 bases in the middle. DNA for the CDR3: TGCAGTGCTAGTCCCCTGACCTCTGGAAACACCATATATTTT. This gives the protein CSASPLTSGNTIYF.

This clonotype was recorded a few times. V is TRBV10-3 and J is TRBJ2-4; tentatively, D is TRBD2 (6 bases). Germline V CDR1 and CDR2: ENHRY, SYGVKD. V lost 5 bases, J lost 8 bases, and 16 bases lay in between. The CDR3 runs 14 residues. CDR3 DNA sequence: TGTGCCATCAGTTCCATAGCGGCAGCGGACATTCAGTACTTC. Its translation: CAISSIAAADIQYF.

This chain connects TRBV20-1 to TRBJ2-7, with no clear D. V was shortened by 0 bases and J by 4 bases, with 13 bases between the two germline ends. The CDR3 extends over 14 amino acids. Germline V gene data show CDR1 as DFQATT and CDR2 as SNEGSKA (reference sequence). CDR3 DNA: TGCAGTGCTAGAGATATAGGATCATTTTACGAGCAGTACTTC. Translation: CSARDIGSFYEQYF.